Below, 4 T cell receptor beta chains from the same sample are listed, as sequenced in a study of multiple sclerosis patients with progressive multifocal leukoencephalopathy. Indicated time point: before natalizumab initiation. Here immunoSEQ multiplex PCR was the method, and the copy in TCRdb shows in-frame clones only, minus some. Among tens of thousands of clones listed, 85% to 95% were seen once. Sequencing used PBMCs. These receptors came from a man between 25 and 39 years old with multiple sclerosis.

As DNA, the CDR3 is TGTGCCAGTAGTAAGGTAGCGGGGGACACCGGGGAGCTGTTTTTT. Protein sequence: CASSKVAGDTGELFF. V is TRBV19 and J is TRBJ2-2; 9 bases are a match to TRBD2. Germline V gene data show CDR1 as LNHDA and CDR2 as SQIVND (reference sequence). This CDR3 region has 15 residues. With V trimmed by 4 bases and J by 3 bases, 3 bases remained unmatched.

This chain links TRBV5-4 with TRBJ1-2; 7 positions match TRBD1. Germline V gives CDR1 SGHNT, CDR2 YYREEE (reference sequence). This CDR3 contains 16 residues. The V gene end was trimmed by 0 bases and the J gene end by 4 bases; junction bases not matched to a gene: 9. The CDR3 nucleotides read TGTGCCAGCAGCTTGGGGGCGGTAGACAGGGCCTATGGCTACACCTTC. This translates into CASSLGAVDRAYGYTF.

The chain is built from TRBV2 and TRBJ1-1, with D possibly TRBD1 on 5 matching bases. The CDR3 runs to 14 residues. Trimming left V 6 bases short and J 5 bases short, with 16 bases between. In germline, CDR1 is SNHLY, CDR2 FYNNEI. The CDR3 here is CASRGEGAETEAFF. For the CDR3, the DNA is TGTGCCAGCAGGGGAGAAGGGGCGGAAACTGAAGCTTTCTTT.

The CDR3 sequence is CASNRAVTDTQYF. As DNA, the CDR3 is TGTGCCAGCAATAGGGCTGTCACAGATACGCAGTATTTT. V and J are TRBV2 and TRBJ2-3; D call uncertain. Germline assignment: CDR1 SNHLY and CDR2 FYNNEI. V was trimmed by 7 bases and J by 2 bases, leaving 10 bases between them. The CDR3 runs to 13 residues. Full variable domain (rest looked up from reference TRBV2 and TRBJ2-3): EPEVTQTPSHQVTQMGQEVILRCVPISNHLYFYWYRQILGQKVEFLVSFYNNEISEKSEIFDDQFSVERPDGSNFTLKIRSTKLEDSAMYFCASNRAVTDTQYFGPGTRLTVL.